The next 11 T cell receptor beta chains were all read from a single sample in a study of blood T cell repertoires in COVID-19. Sequencing used immunoSEQ multiplex PCR; TCRdb keeps in-frame clones, though not all of them. The sample contains 110,000 to 150,000 clones, 85% to 90% of which appear only once. The sequenced sample consisted of peripheral blood. The source is a man in his sixties with active or convalescent COVID-19.

The chain links TRBV4-2 to TRBJ1-2; D might be TRBD1 (5 bases). Germline V gene sequence: CDR1 LGHNA, CDR2 YNFKEQ. The germline V and J ends were trimmed by 1 base and 7 bases, with 10 bases remaining between them. This CDR3 is built from 13 residues. The CDR3 protein is CASSQVRAAGYTF. In DNA, the CDR3 is TGTGCCAGCAGCCAAGTCAGGGCAGCTGGCTACACCTTC.

The V and J genes are TRBV6-6 and TRBJ1-2; D is unclear. Trimming stripped 0 bases from V and 8 bases from J, with 4 bases between. The CDR3 totals 11 residues. Per germline, CDR1 MNHNY and CDR2 SVGAGI (reference sequence). CDR3 coding DNA: TGTGCCAGCAGTTACTCGGAGGGCTACACCTTC. Translating gives CASSYSEGYTF.

The chain employs TRBV4-3 and TRBJ2-5; TRBD1 matches 7 bases. CDR1 is LGHNA and CDR2 is YSLEER in the germline V gene. The length of the CDR3 is 15 residues. Trimming cost V 1 base and J 4 bases; bases outside gene matches: 6. The DNA for the CDR3 is TGCGCCAGCAGCCAAGGGACTCCAGGGGGAGAGACCCAGTACTTC. Translation: CASSQGTPGGETQYF.

CDR3 sequence: CASSLLGDNQPQHF. CDR3 DNA: TGTGCCAGCAGCCTTCTCGGAGACAATCAGCCCCAGCATTTT. The chain joins TRBV5-5 to TRBJ1-5; D remains unclear. The germline V and J ends were trimmed by 4 bases and 3 bases, with 11 bases remaining between them. CDR3 size: 14 residues. Germline V gene data show CDR1 as SGHKS and CDR2 as YYEKEE (reference sequence).

The genes are TRBV30 and TRBJ2-3; tentatively, D is TRBD1 (5 bases). This CDR3 is 14 amino acids long. Looked up from germline, CDR1 is GTSNPN and CDR2 is SVGIG (reference sequence). V was pared by 3 bases and J by 2 bases, with 12 bases between. The CDR3 loop is CAWRQGIDTDTQYF. In DNA, the CDR3 is TGTGCCTGGAGGCAGGGAATTGACACAGATACGCAGTATTTT.

This chain joins TRBV18 and TRBJ2-5; D remains ambiguous. This CDR3 has 14 residues. Trimming shortened V by 2 bases and J by 3 bases, and 10 bases separated the two germline ends. CDR1 is KGHSH, CDR2 LQKENI, per germline. CDR3 sequence: CASSPVSQKETQYF. The CDR3 DNA follows: TGTGCCAGCTCACCAGTGAGCCAAAAAGAGACCCAGTACTTC.

The CDR3 here is CASTENYEGNTEAFF. The CDR3 coding sequence is TGCGCCAGCACCGAAAACTATGAGGGGAACACTGAAGCTTTCTTT. This rearrangement joins TRBV23-1 to TRBJ1-1, with no clear D. TRBV23-1 is labeled an ORF, and its function is uncertain. This CDR3 has 15 amino acids. Trimming removed 7 bases from V and 1 base from J, with 16 bases in between.

CDR3 in DNA: TGTGCCAGCAGTGACGGCCACTACCTCGAGCCCCAGCATTTT. Translation: CASSDGHYLEPQHF. V and J are TRBV6-1 and TRBJ1-5; D call uncertain. Trimming cost V 3 bases and J 8 bases, with 14 bases left between them. This CDR3 has 14 amino acids. CDR1 and CDR2 (germline): MNHNS, SASEGT.

The chain has TRBV6-5 and TRBJ1-1, with 10 bases identical to TRBD1. In germline, CDR1 is MNHEY, CDR2 SVGAGI. V lost 6 bases and J lost 5; bases outside the gene matches: 3. The CDR3 length is 13 residues. CDR3 in amino acids: CASSRQGATEAFF. As DNA, the CDR3 is TGTGCCAGCAGCCGACAGGGGGCGACTGAAGCTTTCTTT.

The genes are TRBV10-3 and TRBJ2-1; D perhaps matches TRBD2 (6 bases). CDR3 length: 14 residues. The V and J ends lost 10 bases and 7 bases respectively, with 20 bases between them. Germline V gene lookup returns CDR1 ENHRY and CDR2 SYGVKD. CDR3 sequence reads: CATKRPEAGNEQFF. The CDR3 DNA reads TGTGCCACCAAACGACCCGAGGCGGGGAATGAGCAGTTCTTC.

The chain joins TRBV19 to TRBJ2-5; a possible D gene is TRBD1 (5 bases). This CDR3 region has 13 residues. Germline CDR1 LNHDA, CDR2 SQIVND (reference sequence). V was cut by 10 bases and J by 2 bases, with 14 bases left in between. CDR3: CATKRQTQETQYF. In nucleotides, the CDR3 is TGTGCCACCAAGAGACAGACTCAAGAGACCCAGTACTTC.